One T cell receptor (beta chain) is described in this entry. Per the original data handling: The authors estimated nucleated cell counts from reference gene primer amplification. Profiling relied on immunoSEQ multiplex PCR, and the TCRdb table lists in-frame clones only, not all of them. From that table come the V and J calls and clone size; the DNA was used to work out D and trimming. The sample yields 140,000 or so clones, 80% to 85% seen once. CDR3 length: 15 amino acids. CDR1 and CDR2 from the germline V gene are SGHRS and YFSETQ. Losses at the gene ends were 3 bases for V and 3 bases for J; bases not matched to a gene: 7. These data come from a study of blood T cell repertoires in COVID-19. Study details: T cells, B-cell-depleted T cells, or PBMCs supplied cDNA or gDNA.

The rearrangement joins TRBV5-1 to TRBJ1-1; 8 bases map to TRBD1. This TCR was sampled from a human donor in a cohort sampled during active COVID-19. Sequencing used peripheral blood. The CDR3 region has the DNA TGCGCCAGCAGCTGGGACAGGACCGTGGACACTGAAGCTTTCTTT. Amino acid sequence: CASSWDRTVDTEAFF. The full variable domain, completed using reference TRBV5-1 and TRBJ1-1, is KAGVTQTPRYLIKTRGQQVTLSCSPISGHRSVSWYQQTPGQGLQFLFEYFSETQRNKGNFPGRFSGRQFSNSRSEMNVSTLELGDSALYLCASSWDRTVDTEAFFGQGTRLTVV.